This T cell receptor beta chain is drawn from a study of cytomegalovirus exposure and HLA in healthy donors. Overall study: A prior analysis found some 110 million unique TCR beta sequences from around 200 million T cells. Points from the study as a whole: TCR beta chains numbering approximately 150 were designated cytomegalovirus-associated.

CDR1 is ENHRY, CDR2 SYGVKD, per germline. The CDR3 has 14 residues. V lost 6 bases and J lost 2; bases outside the gene matches: 5. PCR amplification relied on 60 Vbeta primers (plus 13 Jbeta primers). Assay: immunoSEQ multiplex PCR; the TCRdb copy retains only in-frame clones and omits some. The table includes approximately 180,000 clones, more than 85% detected once. Details on this clone: Its specificity is not known.

The chain recombines TRBV10-3 with TRBJ1-2; 8 positions agree with TRBD1. Material for sequencing was PBMCs. The source of this sequence is a woman between 18 and 30 years old in good health and CMV-seronegative. In DNA, the CDR3 is TGTGCCATCAGGTTGGACAGGGAGAACTATGGCTACACCTTC. It is translated as CAIRLDRENYGYTF.